What follows are 29 T cell receptor beta chains derived from one specimen sequenced in a study of blood T cell repertoires in COVID-19. Generated by immunoSEQ multiplex PCR, the TCRdb table keeps only in-frame clones and is missing some. There are 410,000 or so clones in the sample; approximately 89% occur only once, and around 1.5% lies in the top ten. The sequenced sample was peripheral blood. The receptors originated from a woman aged 40 to 50 with COVID-19, enrolled during active disease.

V gene TRBV7-6 combines with J gene TRBJ1-1; D is ambiguous. Germline lookup yields CDR1 SGHVS and CDR2 FNYEAQ. The V gene lost 2 bases and the J gene lost 1 base, with 11 bases spanning the gap. The CDR3 has 15 residues. For the CDR3, the DNA is TGTGCCAGCAGCTTATTTGTGAGGTCGAACACTGAAGCTTTCTTT. This codes for CASSLFVRSNTEAFF.

This clone was found once. This chain's CDR3 is CASSLRGGRAARNEQFF. CDR3 sequence (DNA): TGTGCCAGCAGCTTAAGAGGCGGGAGGGCCGCGAGGAATGAGCAGTTCTTC. J is TRBJ2-1 and V is TRBV7-3; 9 bases match TRBD2. The length of the CDR3 is 17 residues. V lost 1 base, J lost 7 bases, and 11 bases stayed unmatched. From germline, CDR1 is SGHTA and CDR2 FQGTGA.

The J gene is TRBJ1-1, the V gene TRBV27, with TRBD1 identical over 7 bases. Per the germline V gene, CDR1 is MNHEY and CDR2 is SMNVEV (reference sequence). Germline trimming cut 0 bases from V and 5 bases from J; bases unmatched to any gene: 6. This CDR3 comprises 15 residues. This CDR3 reads CASSLSGGDWTEAFF. Written as DNA, the CDR3 is TGTGCCAGCAGTTTATCAGGGGGCGATTGGACTGAAGCTTTCTTT.

The rearrangement links TRBV28 to TRBJ2-1, with TRBD1 matching over 7 bases. Trimming removed 4 bases from V and 6 bases from J; junction bases left unmatched: 6. The CDR3 spans 14 residues. Germline V CDR1 and CDR2: MDHEN, SYDVKM. CDR3 nucleotides: TGTGCCAGCAGTTCTTGGACAGGCTTCAATGAGCAGTTCTTC. Amino acids: CASSSWTGFNEQFF.

The chain combines TRBV4-3 with TRBJ2-1; possible D gene TRBD2, 6 bases. Germline V CDR1 and CDR2: LGHNA, YSLEER. With 0 bases removed from V and 6 bases from J, the gap between germline ends came to 12 bases. The CDR3 totals 15 residues. The CDR3 sequence is CASSQEDGRGNEQFF. In DNA form, the CDR3 reads TGCGCCAGCAGCCAAGAGGATGGGCGGGGCAATGAGCAGTTCTTC.

The CDR3 spells CASSPQATSGSEQYF. In DNA form, the CDR3 reads TGTGCCAGCTCACCACAGGCGACTAGCGGGAGCGAGCAGTACTTC. The chain is built from TRBV18 and TRBJ2-7; 12 bases are a match to TRBD2. This CDR3 comprises 15 residues. Looked up from germline, CDR1 is KGHSH and CDR2 is LQKENI. The V and J ends lost 1 base and 6 bases, in that order; junction bases with no gene match: 4.

This sequence joins TRBV21-1 and TRBJ2-2; the table assigns TRBD1, which was not confirmed against the DNA. TRBV21-1 counts as a pseudogene. This CDR3 region has 13 residues. The CDR3 protein is CASREQGPGELFF. CDR3 in DNA: TGTGCCAGCAGAGAACAGGGTCCCGGGGAGCTGTTTTTT.

The gene calls are TRBV7-2 and TRBJ1-6; D might be TRBD1 (5 bases). Germline V gene data show CDR1 as SGHTA and CDR2 as FQGNSA. The V and J ends lost 4 bases and 7 bases respectively, with 14 bases between them. The CDR3 has 15 amino acids. This CDR3 is CASSSDTIRNSPLHF. CDR3 coding DNA: TGTGCCAGCAGCTCGGACACCATAAGAAATTCACCCCTCCACTTT.

In DNA, the CDR3 is TGTGCCAGCAGTTTACCGACAGGGGTCGATACCGGGGAGCTGTTTTTT. Its translation is CASSLPTGVDTGELFF. J is TRBJ2-2 and V is TRBV6-5, with 8 bases identical to TRBD1. The germline gives CDR1 MNHEY, CDR2 SVGAGI. The CDR3 has 16 residues. J was trimmed by 5 bases and V by 4 bases; bases with no gene match: 9.

The V call is TRBV30, the J call TRBJ1-2; 8 bases line up with TRBD1. CDR3 size: 15 residues. Germline V CDR1 and CDR2: GTSNPN, SVGIG (reference sequence). Germline trimming cut 1 base from V and 5 bases from J; bases unmatched to any gene: 9. The CDR3 DNA is TGTGCCTGGAGTGCTTACAGGGGGAGGCGGTATGGCTACACCTTC. The encoded protein is CAWSAYRGRRYGYTF.

This chain links TRBV18 with TRBJ1-1; 8 nucleotides match TRBD1. The J segment lost 4 bases and the V segment lost 2 bases, leaving 9 bases of the junction unmatched. From germline, CDR1 is KGHSH and CDR2 LQKENI. The CDR3 is 16 amino acids. The CDR3 DNA follows: TGTGCCAGCTCACCAAGGACAGGGAGGAGCGGCACTGAAGCTTTCTTT. Protein: CASSPRTGRSGTEAFF.

The V call is TRBV6-2 or TRBV6-3, the J call TRBJ1-2; 9 bases line up with TRBD1. Per the germline V gene, CDR1 is MNHEY and CDR2 is SVGEGT. This CDR3 comprises 14 residues. Losses at the gene ends were 2 bases for V and 4 bases for J; bases not matched to a gene: 2. The DNA for the CDR3 is TGTGCCAGCAGTTACGGGGACAGGGCCTATGGCTACACCTTC. Translating gives CASSYGDRAYGYTF.

The chain couples TRBV19 to TRBJ1-1; 9 positions match TRBD1. The CDR3 extends over 14 amino acids. Trimming at V came to 6 bases and at J to 2 bases, leaving 4 bases not matched to a gene. Germline assignment: CDR1 LNHDA and CDR2 SQIVND (reference sequence). The CDR3 nucleotides read TGTGCCAGTAGGCAAACAGGGGGCAACACTGAAGCTTTCTTT. It specifies CASRQTGGNTEAFF.

CDR3 sequence: CASRSDRGRWDTEAFF. In DNA form, the CDR3 reads TGCGCCAGCAGGTCCGACAGGGGGCGATGGGACACTGAAGCTTTCTTT. The chain joins TRBV5-1 to TRBJ1-1; 10 nucleotides match TRBD1. CDR3 length: 16 amino acids. Per germline, CDR1 SGHRS and CDR2 YFSETQ. V lost 5 bases to trimming and J lost 3 bases; unmatched junction nucleotides: 10.

V is TRBV5-4 and J is TRBJ2-2; 11 bases align to TRBD2. The V and J ends lost 3 bases and 2 bases, in that order; junction bases with no gene match: 3. This CDR3 has 16 residues. CDR1 is SGHNT and CDR2 is YYREEE in the germline V gene (reference sequence). The CDR3 sequence is CASSSGTSGNTGELFF. CDR3 sequence (DNA): TGTGCCAGCAGCTCAGGGACTAGCGGCAACACCGGGGAGCTGTTTTTT. Full variable domain (remainder filled in from reference TRBV5-4 and TRBJ2-2): ETGVTQSPTHLIKTRGQQVTLRCSSQSGHNTVSWYQQALGQGPQFIFQYYREEENGRGNFPPRFSGLQFPNYSSELNVNALELDDSALYLCASSSGTSGNTGELFFGEGSRLTVL.

The V gene is TRBV7-8, the J gene TRBJ2-5; D perhaps matches TRBD1 (6 bases). This CDR3 contains 18 residues. The germline V gene has CDR1 SGHVS and CDR2 FQNEAQ. V lost 5 bases to trimming and J lost 2 bases, with 24 bases between them. In DNA, the CDR3 is TGTGCCAGCAGCCCGCTCCGCTTCCAGGGGCTGGGACAAGAGACCCAGTACTTC. This encodes CASSPLRFQGLGQETQYF.

The chain couples TRBV28 to TRBJ1-1, with D uncertain. Trimming took off 3 bases at V and 8 bases at J, with 13 bases between the two ends. The germline CDR1 and CDR2 sequences are MDHEN and SYDVKM. The CDR3 has 13 residues. The CDR3 DNA follows: TGTGCCAGCAGTTTTTCCCGACTGCAGGAAGCTTTCTTT. It translates to CASSFSRLQEAFF.

This chain connects TRBV6-1 to TRBJ2-1; D is possibly TRBD1 (5 bases). Germline V CDR1 and CDR2: MNHNS, SASEGT. Trimming took 3 bases from V and 9 from J, leaving 12 bases between them. The CDR3 runs to 13 residues. DNA of the CDR3: TGTGCCAGCAGTGACAGGGCTCCTGGTGAGCAGTTCTTC. This sequence encodes CASSDRAPGEQFF.

This clone was observed once. The V and J genes are TRBV6-2 or TRBV6-3 and TRBJ1-5, with 9 nucleotides matching TRBD1. The V gene's germline CDR1 is MNHEY and CDR2 SVGEGT. The CDR3 is 17 residues long. With 5 bases clipped from V and 3 bases from J, the junction kept 11 bases outside the gene matches. The CDR3: CASSHWGTGSFNQPQHF. The CDR3 nucleotides are TGTGCCAGCAGTCACTGGGGGACAGGGTCTTTCAATCAGCCCCAGCATTTT.

The chain recombines TRBV30 with TRBJ1-1, with a tentative D call TRBD1 (6 bases). The germline V gene encodes CDR1 GTSNPN and CDR2 SVGIG (reference sequence). This CDR3 spans 16 amino acids. V gave up 1 base and J gave up 1 base, with 16 bases separating them. CDR3 bases: TGTGCCTGGAGTGGGCGTTCCGGGACACCGAACACTGAAGCTTTCTTT. Residues: CAWSGRSGTPNTEAFF.

Written as DNA, the CDR3 is TGTGCCAGCAGTCGCGGTCCGCAAAACACCATATATTTT. It codes for CASSRGPQNTIYF. The V call is TRBV28, the J call TRBJ1-3; D is unresolved. Germline CDR1 is MDHEN and CDR2 is SYDVKM. The CDR3 length is 13 residues. V was clipped by 5 bases and J by 6 bases, with 11 bases between them. The whole variable domain, filled in from reference TRBV28 and TRBJ1-3, reads DVKVTQSSRYLVKRTGEKVFLECVQDMDHENMFWYRQDPGLGLRLIYFSYDVKMKEKGDIPEGYSVSREKKERFSLILESASTNQTSMYLCASSRGPQNTIYFGEGSWLTVV.

V is TRBV2 and J is TRBJ2-6; TRBD2 is a possible D gene (5 bases). The ends were cut back, 5 bases at V and 19 bases at J, with 15 bases in the middle. Germline lookup yields CDR1 SNHLY and CDR2 FYNNEI. The CDR3 is 11 amino acids. The CDR3, as DNA: TGTGCCAGCAGTTTCTCCCGGGATGAAACTTTC. Its translation is CASSFSRDETF.

The V gene is TRBV5-1, the J gene TRBJ1-1, with 9 bases fitting TRBD1. With 3 bases clipped from V and 2 bases from J, the junction kept 11 bases outside the gene matches. The CDR3 has 17 residues. In germline, CDR1 is SGHRS, CDR2 YFSETQ. As DNA, the CDR3 is TGCGCCAGCAGCTCCCTTCCGACAGGGGGTTTAAACACTGAAGCTTTCTTT. Translating gives CASSSLPTGGLNTEAFF.

The J gene is TRBJ2-7, the V gene TRBV9, with a possible D match to TRBD2 (5 bases). Germline V gives CDR1 SGDLS, CDR2 YYNGEE. The V and J ends lost 2 bases and 0 bases respectively, with 12 bases between them. This CDR3 region has 15 residues. The CDR3 DNA follows: TGTGCCAGCAGCGTTGCTAGCAGGAGCTCCTACGAGCAGTACTTC. Amino acids: CASSVASRSSYEQYF.

The chain combines TRBV6-5 with TRBJ1-1; 9 positions match TRBD1. The CDR3 is made up of 14 amino acids. J gave up 4 bases and V 6 bases, and 6 bases lay outside the gene matches. CDR1 and CDR2 (germline): MNHEY, SVGAGI. CDR3 region: CASSLQGAPTEAFF. CDR3 sequence (DNA): TGTGCCAGCAGCCTACAGGGGGCGCCCACTGAAGCTTTCTTT.

The J gene is TRBJ1-5, the V gene TRBV6-5; no clear D. The V and J ends lost 6 bases and 3 bases respectively, with 12 bases between them. CDR1 MNHEY and CDR2 SVGAGI come from the germline V gene. This CDR3 is built from 14 residues. Here the CDR3 reads CASRRPGDNQPQHF. CDR3 DNA sequence: TGTGCCAGCAGGAGACCGGGTGACAATCAGCCCCAGCATTTT.

V usage is TRBV3-1 (or the pseudogene TRBV3-2) and J usage is TRBJ1-2; 7 positions match TRBD1. With V trimmed by 6 bases and J by 4 bases, 11 bases remained unmatched. CDR1 LGHDT and CDR2 YNNKEL come from the germline V gene (reference sequence). The CDR3 contains 15 residues. CDR3 protein: CASRPALGQLYGYTF. In DNA form, the CDR3 reads TGTGCCAGCAGACCTGCTCTGGGACAGCTCTATGGCTACACCTTC.

This sequence joins TRBV7-2 and TRBJ1-6; perhaps TRBD1 as D (5 bases). Trimming stripped 2 bases from V and 5 bases from J, with 7 bases between. Germline CDR1 reads SGHTA; CDR2 reads FQGNSA. The CDR3 sequence is 14 residues long. CDR3 sequence reads: CASSLWGDNSPLHF. The CDR3 nucleotides read TGTGCCAGCAGCTTATGGGGCGATAATTCACCCCTCCACTTT.

The CDR3 loop reads CASSQGAGAEDTQYF. Here the CDR3 DNA reads TGCGCCAGCAGCCAAGGGGCAGGGGCGGAAGATACGCAGTATTTT. The chain has TRBV4-3 and TRBJ2-3, with TRBD1 as a possible D gene (6 bases). V dropped 1 base and J dropped 5 bases, with 13 bases sitting between them. Looked up from germline, CDR1 is LGHNA and CDR2 is YSLEER. This CDR3 is 15 amino acids long.